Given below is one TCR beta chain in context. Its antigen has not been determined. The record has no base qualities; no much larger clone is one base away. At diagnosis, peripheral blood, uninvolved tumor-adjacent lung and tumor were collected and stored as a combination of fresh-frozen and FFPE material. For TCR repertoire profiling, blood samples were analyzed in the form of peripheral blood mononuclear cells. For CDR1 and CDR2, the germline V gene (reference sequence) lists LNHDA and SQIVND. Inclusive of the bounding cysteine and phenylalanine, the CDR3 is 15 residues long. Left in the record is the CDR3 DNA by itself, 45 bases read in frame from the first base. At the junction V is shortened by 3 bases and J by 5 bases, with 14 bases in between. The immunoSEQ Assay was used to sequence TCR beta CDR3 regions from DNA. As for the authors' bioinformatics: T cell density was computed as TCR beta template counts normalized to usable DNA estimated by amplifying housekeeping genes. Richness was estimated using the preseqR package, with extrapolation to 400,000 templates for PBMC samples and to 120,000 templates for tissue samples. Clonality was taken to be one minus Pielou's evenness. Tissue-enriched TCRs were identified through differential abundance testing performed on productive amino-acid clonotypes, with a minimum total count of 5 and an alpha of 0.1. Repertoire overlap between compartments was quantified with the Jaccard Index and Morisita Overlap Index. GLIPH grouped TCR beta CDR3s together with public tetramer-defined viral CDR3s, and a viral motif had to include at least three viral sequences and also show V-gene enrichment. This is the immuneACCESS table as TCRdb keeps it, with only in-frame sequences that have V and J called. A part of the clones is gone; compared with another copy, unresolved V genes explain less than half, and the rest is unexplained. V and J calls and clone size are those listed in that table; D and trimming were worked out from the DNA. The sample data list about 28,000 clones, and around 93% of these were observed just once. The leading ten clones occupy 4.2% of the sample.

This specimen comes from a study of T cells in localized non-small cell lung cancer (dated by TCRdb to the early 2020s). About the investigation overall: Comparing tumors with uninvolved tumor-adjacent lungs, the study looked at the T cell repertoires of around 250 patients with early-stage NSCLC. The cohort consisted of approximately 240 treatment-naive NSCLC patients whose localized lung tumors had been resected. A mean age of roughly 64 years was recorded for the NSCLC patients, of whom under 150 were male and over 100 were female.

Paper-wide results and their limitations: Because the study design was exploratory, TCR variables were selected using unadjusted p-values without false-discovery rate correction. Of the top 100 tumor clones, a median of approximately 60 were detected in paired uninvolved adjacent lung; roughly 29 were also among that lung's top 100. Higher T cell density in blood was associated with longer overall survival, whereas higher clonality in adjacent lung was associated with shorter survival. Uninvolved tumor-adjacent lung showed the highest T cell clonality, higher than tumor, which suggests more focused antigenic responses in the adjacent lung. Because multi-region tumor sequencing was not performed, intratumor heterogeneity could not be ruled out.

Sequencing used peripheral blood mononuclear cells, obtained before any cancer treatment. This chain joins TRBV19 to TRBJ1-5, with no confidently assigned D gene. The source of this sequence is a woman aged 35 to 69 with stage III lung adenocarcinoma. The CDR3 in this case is CASSIPPRSDQPQHF. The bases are TGTGCCAGTAGTATTCCCCCCAGGAGCGATCAGCCCCAGCATTTT.